This is a list of T cell receptor beta chains from one sample in a study of response to subunit inactivated influenza vaccine. One entry per CDR3 protein results from TCRdb running MiXCR on the RT-PCR reads. The sample holds hundreds of thousands of distinct CDR3 sequences, around 13% seen once. Here the sequenced sample was PBMCs from blood, taken 14 days before vaccination. The receptors here all came from a man between 45 and 60 years old who received an inactivated influenza vaccine. Each CDR3 is given with its conserved first and last residue. The D gene is left open where the match is weak. Clone size is given for some rows only: seen once, a few or many times, or a class if the clone is expanded.

j_call: TRBJ2-5
clone_size: NA
v_call: TRBV12-3/TRBV12-4
d_call: NA
cdr3_nt: TGTGCCAGCAGTTTTCCGGCAGCCCGCGAGACCCAGTACTTC
cdr3_aa: CASSFPAARETQYF

j_call: TRBJ2-2
clone_size: once
v_call: TRBV7-2
d_call: NA
cdr3_nt: TGTGCCAGCAGCCCCGGGGGCCCCGGGGCCGGGGAGCTGTTTTTT
cdr3_aa: CASSPGGPGAGELFF

j_call: TRBJ2-2
clone_size: few
v_call: TRBV7-9
d_call: NA
cdr3_nt: TGTGCCAGCAGCTTAGCCAGGGGGGTCACCGGGGAGCTGTTTTTT
cdr3_aa: CASSLARGVTGELFF

j_call: TRBJ2-2
clone_size: few
v_call: TRBV14
d_call: NA
cdr3_nt: TGTGCCAGCAGCCAAGTCCGGATGACCGGGGAGCTGTTTTTT
cdr3_aa: CASSQVRMTGELFF

j_call: TRBJ2-7
clone_size: NA
v_call: TRBV5-1
d_call: TRBD1
cdr3_nt: TGCGCCAGCAGCCTGACGGGACAGGCGTACGAGCAGTACTTC
cdr3_aa: CASSLTGQAYEQYF

j_call: TRBJ1-5
clone_size: NA
v_call: TRBV6-1
d_call: NA
cdr3_nt: TGTGCCAGCAGTGAAACCTCGGATCAGCCCCAGCATTTT
cdr3_aa: CASSETSDQPQHF

j_call: TRBJ2-5
clone_size: NA
v_call: TRBV7-9
d_call: NA
cdr3_nt: TGTGCCAGCAGCTTGATATCAGGACAAGAGACCCAGTACTTC
cdr3_aa: CASSLISGQETQYF

j_call: TRBJ1-4
clone_size: NA
v_call: TRBV5-6
d_call: NA
cdr3_nt: TGTGCCAGCAGCAAACCCCGGGACGGACTGTTTTTT
cdr3_aa: CASSKPRDGLFF

j_call: TRBJ2-7
clone_size: few
v_call: TRBV6-5
d_call: TRBD2
cdr3_nt: TGTGCCAGCAGTTACGCGACTAGCGGGAGTGGGTACGAGCAGTACTTC
cdr3_aa: CASSYATSGSGYEQYF

j_call: TRBJ2-3
clone_size: few
v_call: TRBV20-1
d_call: TRBD2
cdr3_nt: TGCAGTGCTAGATCGACGTATAGGCGGGAGCGTACAGATACGCAGTATTTT
cdr3_aa: CSARSTYRRERTDTQYF

j_call: TRBJ2-1
clone_size: NA
v_call: TRBV5-1
d_call: TRBD1
cdr3_nt: TGCGCCAGCAGCTGGGGACAGGCCAGCTCCTACAATGAGCAGTTCTTC
cdr3_aa: CASSWGQASSYNEQFF

j_call: TRBJ1-2
clone_size: few
v_call: TRBV6-2/TRBV6-3
d_call: NA
cdr3_nt: TGTGCCAGCAGTTATGGGCAGGCCTCTGGGATCTATGGCTACACCTTC
cdr3_aa: CASSYGQASGIYGYTF

j_call: TRBJ2-3
clone_size: NA
v_call: TRBV12-3/TRBV12-4
d_call: TRBD2
cdr3_nt: TGTGCCAGCGCAACAGCGGGGGGGGCTAGCACAGATACGCAGTATTTT
cdr3_aa: CASATAGGASTDTQYF

j_call: TRBJ2-3
clone_size: many
v_call: TRBV12-3/TRBV12-4
d_call: NA
cdr3_nt: TGTGCCAGCAGCCCGGGAGCTAAGTGGAGCACAGATACGCAGTATTTT
cdr3_aa: CASSPGAKWSTDTQYF

j_call: TRBJ2-1
clone_size: NA
v_call: TRBV18
d_call: NA
cdr3_nt: TGTGCCAGCTCACCAACGGGACATCGCGGGAATGAGCAGTTCTTC
cdr3_aa: CASSPTGHRGNEQFF

j_call: TRBJ2-7
clone_size: NA
v_call: TRBV12-3/TRBV12-4
d_call: NA
cdr3_nt: TGTGCCAGCGGGGACAACCCCTCCTACGAGCAGTACTTC
cdr3_aa: CASGDNPSYEQYF

j_call: TRBJ2-1
clone_size: once
v_call: TRBV5-6
d_call: NA
cdr3_nt: TGTGCCAGCAGCTTGGTGGACCGGGCCTACAATGAGCAGTTCTTC
cdr3_aa: CASSLVDRAYNEQFF

j_call: TRBJ2-6
clone_size: few
v_call: TRBV20-1
d_call: NA
cdr3_nt: TGCAGTGCTGGAAGCAGGAGATCTGGGGCCAACGTCCTGACTTTC
cdr3_aa: CSAGSRRSGANVLTF

j_call: TRBJ2-1
clone_size: NA
v_call: TRBV4-3
d_call: NA
cdr3_nt: TGCGCCAGCAGCCAAGATATGGGAGCCCACAATGAGCAGTTCTTC
cdr3_aa: CASSQDMGAHNEQFF

j_call: TRBJ2-7
clone_size: NA
v_call: TRBV12-3/TRBV12-4
d_call: NA
cdr3_nt: TGTGCCAGCAGTCCCTTCCGGGGTCCCTACGAGCAGTACTTC
cdr3_aa: CASSPFRGPYEQYF

j_call: TRBJ2-7
clone_size: many
v_call: TRBV7-2
d_call: TRBD2
cdr3_nt: TGTGCCAGCAGCCCGTACGGTGCGGGGGGGTACGAGCAGTACTTC
cdr3_aa: CASSPYGAGGYEQYF

j_call: TRBJ2-5
clone_size: few
v_call: TRBV6-5
d_call: NA
cdr3_nt: TGTGCCAGCAGTTCCGGATTAAGCACAACCCAAGAGACCCAGTACTTC
cdr3_aa: CASSSGLSTTQETQYF

j_call: TRBJ1-2
clone_size: few
v_call: TRBV9
d_call: NA
cdr3_nt: TGTGCCAGCAGCGTAGAGTTGGTTCCTAACTATGGCTACACCTTC
cdr3_aa: CASSVELVPNYGYTF

j_call: TRBJ2-2
clone_size: NA
v_call: TRBV5-1
d_call: NA
cdr3_nt: TGCGCCAGCAGAACGGACTTCGGGGAGCTGTTTTTT
cdr3_aa: CASRTDFGELFF

j_call: TRBJ1-1
clone_size: NA
v_call: TRBV20-1
d_call: TRBD1
cdr3_nt: TGCAGTGCTCCAGGGGGCGCGGGGACTGAAGCTTTCTTT
cdr3_aa: CSAPGGAGTEAFF

j_call: TRBJ2-7
clone_size: NA
v_call: TRBV6-2/TRBV6-3
d_call: TRBD2
cdr3_nt: TGTGCCAGCAGTTACGGAGGACTAGAGTCCTACGAGCAGTACTTC
cdr3_aa: CASSYGGLESYEQYF

j_call: TRBJ2-7
clone_size: few
v_call: TRBV27
d_call: TRBD2
cdr3_nt: TGTGCCAGCAGTTACCCGGGAGGGTTCGAGCAGTACTTC
cdr3_aa: CASSYPGGFEQYF

j_call: TRBJ2-1
clone_size: many
v_call: TRBV27
d_call: NA
cdr3_nt: TGTGCCAGCAGTTTACGAACCCCGGGAAATAGGCCCAATGAGCAGTTCTTC
cdr3_aa: CASSLRTPGNRPNEQFF

j_call: TRBJ1-1
clone_size: many
v_call: TRBV4-2
d_call: NA
cdr3_nt: TGTGCCAGCAGCCATCGAGCCTTGGGCACTGAAGCTTTCTTT
cdr3_aa: CASSHRALGTEAFF

j_call: TRBJ2-1
clone_size: once
v_call: TRBV20-1
d_call: NA
cdr3_nt: TGCAGTGCTAGACCAACTTTGGGCCGCGGTTACAATGAGCAGTTCTTC
cdr3_aa: CSARPTLGRGYNEQFF

j_call: TRBJ2-7
clone_size: NA
v_call: TRBV7-2
d_call: TRBD1
cdr3_nt: TGTGCCAGCAGCTTAGATGGACAGGGTGGCTACGAGCAGTACTTC
cdr3_aa: CASSLDGQGGYEQYF

j_call: TRBJ1-2
clone_size: NA
v_call: TRBV14
d_call: TRBD1
cdr3_nt: TGTGCCAGCAGCCGTTGGACAGGGGGCTCGGGACGGGGCTACACCTTC
cdr3_aa: CASSRWTGGSGRGYTF

j_call: TRBJ1-1
clone_size: few
v_call: TRBV5-1
d_call: NA
cdr3_nt: TGCGCCAGCAGCTTGGGCCCCAGCGGGAACACTGAAGCTTTCTTT
cdr3_aa: CASSLGPSGNTEAFF

j_call: TRBJ1-5
clone_size: few
v_call: TRBV2
d_call: NA
cdr3_nt: TGTGCCAGCAGTGAAGAGGGGGGAGGTCAGCCCCAGCATTTT
cdr3_aa: CASSEEGGGQPQHF

j_call: TRBJ2-1
clone_size: NA
v_call: TRBV5-6
d_call: TRBD2
cdr3_nt: TGTGCCAGCAGCCCGAGTTGGAAAAGCGGGGGGGCCGTGGATGAGCAGTTCTTC
cdr3_aa: CASSPSWKSGGAVDEQFF

j_call: TRBJ2-2
clone_size: many
v_call: TRBV5-1
d_call: NA
cdr3_nt: TGCGCCAGCAGCCGCGCCGAGGAAGGGGGTTACACCGGGGAGCTGTTTTTT
cdr3_aa: CASSRAEEGGYTGELFF

j_call: TRBJ2-3
clone_size: few
v_call: TRBV5-1
d_call: TRBD2
cdr3_nt: TGCGCCAGCAGCCCACAACCTAGCGGGAGCAGCACAGATACGCAGTATTTT
cdr3_aa: CASSPQPSGSSTDTQYF

j_call: TRBJ2-3
clone_size: many
v_call: TRBV28
d_call: TRBD2
cdr3_nt: TGTGCCAGCAGTTTCTCCCTTGGGACTAGCGGGAGCACAGATACGCAGTATTTT
cdr3_aa: CASSFSLGTSGSTDTQYF

j_call: TRBJ2-5
clone_size: NA
v_call: TRBV20-1
d_call: NA
cdr3_nt: TGCAGTGCTCCCCCCTCGGGCCAAGAGACCCAGTACTTC
cdr3_aa: CSAPPSGQETQYF

j_call: TRBJ2-7
clone_size: few
v_call: TRBV28
d_call: TRBD1
cdr3_nt: TGTGCCAGCAGTTTGACAGGGGTCAGATACGAGCAGTACTTC
cdr3_aa: CASSLTGVRYEQYF